This TCR beta chain was identified during a study of technical replicates of blood from several donors (dated by TCRdb to about 2017). The receptor library was made with the immunoSEQ multiplex PCR assay. What TCRdb holds here is the immuneACCESS table cut down to in-frame rearrangements. Part of the clones is not present; checked against another copy, under half of the missing clones reflect an unresolved V gene, and the others are unexplained. The sample yields nearly 80,000 clones; about 96% were counted once. Approximately 0.3% of the sample belongs to the ten largest clones. Deletion took 3 bases off V and 5 bases off J, with a span of 11 bases between the germline ends. From a lookup of the germline V gene, CDR1 and CDR2 are MNHNS and SASEGT. Inclusive of the bounding cysteine and phenylalanine, the CDR3 is 14 residues long. This entry keeps only the CDR3 DNA: 42 bases, framed from base 1. Remarks on this clone: It has no known antigen specificity. Per-nucleotide qualities are absent, and no much larger clonotype sits a single base away.

Sequencing was carried out using T cells isolated from PBMCs. In this chain, TRBV6-1 is recombined with TRBJ1-5, with the D gene call left open. The TCR comes from a human donor in good health. Here the CDR3 is given as CASSEAGAYQPQHF. The nucleotide sequence is TGTGCCAGCAGTGAGGCGGGCGCATATCAGCCCCAGCATTTT.